This TCR beta chain was obtained from a study of Ad26.COV2.S vaccination and SARS-CoV-2 variants. Assay used: immunoSEQ multiplex PCR; TCRdb lists only in-frame clones, some missing. In the table there are roughly 240,000 clones, around 89% of which are singletons. The CDR3 has 14 residues. Germline assignment: CDR1 LNHDA and CDR2 SQIVND (reference sequence). Trimming removed 7 bases at V and 3 bases at J, with 15 bases between. Treatment of the sample: roughly 18 received Ad26.COV2.S at low or high dose, single or two shots; several received placebo; per-sample allocation not given. Day 63 after the first injection of vaccine or placebo was the sampling time.

The genes are TRBV19 and TRBJ1-1; D is undetermined. The specimen comprised peripheral blood, sampled in a trial of Ad26.COV2.S vaccine versus placebo. This sequence originates from a person between 18 and 59 years old who received the Ad26.COV2.S COVID-19 vaccine or a placebo. The CDR3 spells CASTLRGWDTEAFF. The CDR3 DNA is TGTGCCAGTACCCTGCGGGGTTGGGACACTGAAGCTTTCTTT.